The clone carrying this T cell receptor (beta chain) came up a few times. Authors' processing steps: Estimates of nucleated cell counts were drawn from the amplification of reference gene primers. The repertoire was sequenced with immunoSEQ multiplex PCR; TCRdb's copy has only in-frame clones and lacks some. Clone size and V and J calls were adopted from that table, with D and trimming inferred from the DNA. Of about 54,000 clones listed, around nine tenths are singletons. The source of the sample is a study of blood T cell repertoires in COVID-19. Study in general: From the United States, Italy and Spain came samples of acute and convalescent COVID-19.

The sequencing sample was made of peripheral blood. The TCR was taken from a man aged 50 to 59 with active COVID-19.

CDR3 DNA: TGTGCCAGCAGCCCGGACAGGGTCACATATGGCTACACCTTC. Its protein product is CASSPDRVTYGYTF. The V and J genes are TRBV7-2 and TRBJ1-2; TRBD1 matches 8 bases. V shed 5 bases and J 5 bases; nucleotides not matched to a gene: 7. The CDR3 covers 14 residues. Germline V lookup: CDR1 SGHTA, CDR2 FQGNSA.